What follows are 22 T cell receptor beta chains derived from one specimen sequenced in a study of response to subunit inactivated influenza vaccine. TCRdb processed the RT-PCR reads anew with MiXCR; each CDR3 protein has one entry. This sample has hundreds of thousands of distinct CDR3 sequences, with about 10% found just once. The same sample was also used in a study of T cells expressing NK-cell markers. That paper adds: UMIs accompanied the 5'RACE template switching by which TCR beta cDNA was made.

The specimen was PBMCs from blood, collected on the day of vaccination. The source of these receptors is a man over 45 who received an inactivated influenza vaccine.

This clonotype was counted between two and nine times. The chain is built from TRBV7-9 and TRBJ2-6, with no clear D. Germline V gene sequence: CDR1 SEHNR, CDR2 FQNEAQ (reference sequence). The CDR3 runs 16 residues. V shed 5 bases and J shed 0 bases, with 11 bases lying between them. CDR3 loop: CASSPLISSGANVLTF. In DNA, the CDR3 is TGTGCCAGCAGCCCATTGATAAGCTCTGGGGCCAACGTCCTGACTTTC.

This clonotype was seen more than once but under ten times. The CDR3 loop is CARDYRTHEQFF. For the CDR3, the DNA is TGTGCCCGGGACTACCGGACCCATGAGCAGTTCTTC. The chain joins TRBV30 to TRBJ2-1, with TRBD2 identical over 7 bases. The CDR3 is made up of 12 amino acids. CDR1 is GTSNPN and CDR2 is SVGIG in the germline V gene (reference sequence). After removal of 8 bases from V and 8 bases from J, the junction contained 9 bases not matched to a gene. Complete variable domain (other parts from reference TRBV30 and TRBJ2-1): SQTIHQWPATLVQPVGSPLSLECTVEGTSNPNLYWYRQAAGRGLQLLFYSVGIGQISSEVPQNLSASRPQDRQFILSSKKLLLSDSGFYLCARDYRTHEQFFGPGTRLTVL.

Only a few counts were recorded for this clonotype. This chain joins TRBV29-1 and TRBJ2-1; D is uncertain. The CDR3 length is 15 residues. The germline V gene encodes CDR1 SQVTM and CDR2 ANQGSEA. The germline V and J ends were trimmed by 7 bases and 0 bases, with 16 bases remaining between them. The CDR3 bases are TGCAGCGCCCACCCGGCCCCCAGCTCCTACAATGAGCAGTTCTTC. As protein: CSAHPAPSSYNEQFF.

The chain uses TRBV9 and TRBJ2-1; D is perhaps TRBD2 (6 bases). The germline gives CDR1 SGDLS, CDR2 YYNGEE. Trimming cost V 0 bases and J 9 bases, with 19 bases left between them. This CDR3 has 16 residues. The CDR3 protein is CASSVAASETISEQFF. CDR3 DNA sequence: TGTGCCAGCAGCGTAGCGGCTAGCGAGACTATTTCTGAGCAGTTCTTC.

The chain has TRBV7-2 and TRBJ2-7; the match to TRBD2 covers 11 bases. CDR1 and CDR2 (germline): SGHTA, FQGNSA. This CDR3 contains 15 residues. The V segment lost 5 bases and the J segment 3 bases; nucleotides outside the gene matches: 6. CDR3 in amino acids: CASSESSGRFYEQYF. CDR3 nucleotides: TGTGCCAGCAGCGAATCTAGCGGGAGGTTCTACGAGCAGTACTTC.

This clonotype has only a few counts. The chain recombines TRBV5-1 with TRBJ2-7; D unclear. CDR1 is SGHRS and CDR2 is YFSETQ in the germline V gene. This CDR3 is 14 amino acids long. Deletions cut 4 bases from V and 2 bases from J, with 13 bases between. The CDR3 region has the DNA TGCGCCAGCAGCCCTTTTGCGGCAGCCTACGAGCAGTACTTC. This sequence encodes CASSPFAAAYEQYF.

This chain links TRBV10-3 with TRBJ1-6; D may be TRBD1 (6 bases). The CDR3 sequence is 17 residues long. The V end was cut by 2 bases, the J end by 7 bases, with 18 bases between. The germline CDR1 and CDR2 sequences are ENHRY and SYGVKD. The DNA for the CDR3 is TGTGCCATCAGTGAGGGGGGCGGCGGTGGATACAATTCACCCCTCCACTTT. Encoded protein: CAISEGGGGGYNSPLHF.

J is TRBJ2-1 and V is TRBV2; TRBD2 matches at 9 bases. This CDR3 has 15 amino acids. J gave up 4 bases and V 3 bases, and 4 bases lay outside the gene matches. CDR1 and CDR2 (germline): SNHLY, FYNNEI. This CDR3 reads CASSDSGGSYNEQFF. CDR3 nucleotides: TGTGCCAGCAGTGATAGCGGGGGCTCTTACAATGAGCAGTTCTTC. Together with reference TRBV2 and TRBJ2-1, the CDR3 gives the full variable domain: EPEVTQTPSHQVTQMGQEVILRCVPISNHLYFYWYRQILGQKVEFLVSFYNNEISEKSEIFDDQFSVERPDGSNFTLKIRSTKLEDSAMYFCASSDSGGSYNEQFFGPGTRLTVL.

This clonotype was detected a few times. V is TRBV12-3 or TRBV12-4 and J is TRBJ1-4; the D is unclear. This CDR3 has 14 residues. Trimming left V 1 base short and J 6 bases short, with 9 bases between. The CDR3 is CASSLGQRHEKLFF. The CDR3 DNA is TGTGCCAGCAGTTTAGGGCAGCGACATGAAAAACTGTTTTTT.

This clonotype turned up a few times. The rearrangement links TRBV7-6 to TRBJ2-3; 9 nucleotides agree with TRBD2. This CDR3 contains 16 residues. The J segment lost 5 bases and the V segment lost 2 bases, leaving 8 bases of the junction unmatched. Germline-derived CDR1 and CDR2 are SGHVS and FNYEAQ. The CDR3 DNA sequence: TGTGCCAGCAGCTTACTCGCTAGCGGGATAGGAGATACGCAGTATTTT. This sequence encodes CASSLLASGIGDTQYF.

This clonotype was observed a few times. V usage is TRBV20-1 and J usage is TRBJ2-1, with 9 bases identical to TRBD2. After removal of 3 bases from V and 3 bases from J, the junction contained 9 bases not matched to a gene. The CDR3 has 16 residues. Germline V lookup: CDR1 DFQATT, CDR2 SNEGSKA (reference sequence). The CDR3 here is CSASRPSGAVYNEQFF. The DNA of the CDR3 is TGCAGTGCTAGTCGACCTAGCGGGGCGGTCTACAATGAGCAGTTCTTC.

This chain connects TRBV18 to TRBJ2-1; 10 positions agree with TRBD2. With 3 bases clipped from V and 6 bases from J, the junction kept 8 bases outside the gene matches. CDR3 length: 16 amino acids. Per germline, CDR1 KGHSH and CDR2 LQKENI. The CDR3 DNA is TGTGCCAGCTCACCGAAGACTCTAGCGGGAGTCAATGAGCAGTTCTTC. Amino acid sequence: CASSPKTLAGVNEQFF.

V usage is TRBV29-1 and J usage is TRBJ2-3; D is undetermined. V dropped 4 bases and J dropped 0 bases, with 11 bases sitting between them. In germline, CDR1 is SQVTM, CDR2 ANQGSEA. The CDR3 contains 14 residues. CDR3 protein: CSVVTAGSTDTQYF. The CDR3 nucleotides read TGCAGCGTTGTTACGGCAGGTAGCACAGATACGCAGTATTTT.

This clonotype occurred a few times. The V call is TRBV7-9, the J call TRBJ1-6; 7 positions match TRBD1. Unmatched junction bases numbered 11, after V lost 6 bases and J lost 9 bases. The CDR3 runs 15 residues. Germline V gives CDR1 SEHNR, CDR2 FQNEAQ (reference sequence). CDR3 sequence reads: CASRAIDRAASPLHF. In DNA form, the CDR3 reads TGTGCCAGCAGGGCCATAGACAGGGCTGCTTCACCCCTCCACTTT. Looking up the rest from reference TRBV7-9 and TRBJ1-6 gives the full variable domain: DTGVSQNPRHKITKRGQNVTFRCDPISEHNRLYWYRQTLGQGPEFLTYFQNEAQLEKSRLLSDRFSAERPKGSFSTLEIQRTEQGDSAMYLCASRAIDRAASPLHFGNGTRLTVT.

This clonotype has a handful of counts. The chain uses TRBV7-2 and TRBJ2-1, with 13 bases aligning to TRBD2. The CDR3 spans 15 residues. Trimming at V came to 3 bases and at J to 9 bases, leaving 5 bases not matched to a gene. Germline values: CDR1 SGHTA, CDR2 FQGNSA. The CDR3 DNA reads TGTGCCAGCAGCTTCCAACTAGCGGGAGGGCCTGAGCAGTTCTTC. Translating gives CASSFQLAGGPEQFF.

The chain employs TRBV29-1 and TRBJ1-3, with D possibly matching TRBD1 (6 bases). Germline V lookup: CDR1 SQVTM, CDR2 ANQGSEA. V was shortened by 2 bases and J by 2 bases, with 10 bases between the two germline ends. The CDR3 runs 14 residues. In DNA, the CDR3 is TGCAGCGTTGAACCTCGACAGGCTGGAAACACCATATATTTT. Protein: CSVEPRQAGNTIYF.

This clonotype was seen ten or more times. V and J are TRBV5-1 and TRBJ2-3; D unresolved. Germline lookup yields CDR1 SGHRS and CDR2 YFSETQ. V lost 5 bases, J lost 2 bases, and 15 bases lay in between. CDR3 size: 15 residues. Written as DNA, the CDR3 is TGCGCCAGCAGAAAGGGCAACCAATTCACAGATACGCAGTATTTT. It yields the protein CASRKGNQFTDTQYF.

The genes are TRBV7-2 and TRBJ2-3, with 11 bases that match TRBD2. The germline CDR1 and CDR2 sequences are SGHTA and FQGNSA. The CDR3 has 15 residues. V shed 5 bases, J shed 8 bases, and the junction held 9 bases outside the gene matches. The CDR3 is CASSPEGLAGGTQYF. The CDR3 DNA sequence: TGTGCCAGCAGCCCCGAGGGCCTAGCGGGGGGTACGCAGTATTTT.

J is TRBJ1-5 and V is TRBV6-2 or TRBV6-3; 9 bases line up with TRBD1. In germline, CDR1 is MNHEY, CDR2 SVGEGT. The CDR3 contains 17 residues. Germline trimming cut 6 bases from V and 1 base from J; bases unmatched to any gene: 10. The CDR3: CASSHNLGQGSNQPQHF. As DNA, the CDR3 is TGTGCCAGCAGCCATAACCTGGGACAGGGAAGCAATCAGCCCCAGCATTTT.

Only a few counts were recorded for this clonotype. The chain recombines TRBV3-1 with TRBJ2-7; the match to TRBD2 covers 12 bases. J was trimmed by 4 bases and V by 5 bases; bases with no gene match: 9. The CDR3 runs to 16 residues. Per germline, CDR1 LGHDT and CDR2 YNNKEL (reference sequence). CDR3 sequence (DNA): TGTGCCAGCAGCACCCCGCGGACTAGCGGGGCGTACGAGCAGTACTTC. This gives the protein CASSTPRTSGAYEQYF.

The rearrangement links TRBV27 to TRBJ1-6; D is ambiguous. Germline CDR1 reads MNHEY; CDR2 reads SMNVEV (reference sequence). The CDR3 consists of 14 residues. Deletions cut 2 bases from V and 8 bases from J, with 10 bases between. CDR3 DNA sequence: TGTGCCAGCAGTTTAAGGTCAGCGGATTCACCCCTCCACTTT. It codes for CASSLRSADSPLHF.

V gene TRBV4-1 combines with J gene TRBJ2-5; 7 positions match TRBD2. Germline CDR1 MGHRA, CDR2 YSYEKL. This CDR3 is built from 16 residues. V shed 2 bases, J shed 5 bases, and the junction held 11 bases outside the gene matches. The CDR3 DNA reads as TGCGCCAGCAGCCAACCTACGCGGGGGAGACGGGAGACCCAGTACTTC. Translating gives CASSQPTRGRRETQYF.